The T cell receptor beta chain described here comes from a study of blood T cell repertoires in COVID-19. Repertoires were generated with immunoSEQ multiplex PCR, while TCRdb's copy carries only in-frame clones and drops some. Among around 250,000 clones, around 89% were seen once, and the ten largest hold roughly 4%. The sample taken for sequencing was PBMCs or T cells enriched from blood (not recorded which). The receptor was isolated from a woman in her thirties who had recovered from COVID-19.

CDR3 in DNA: TGTGCCAGCCGTGGGACAGGCAGCAATCAGCCCCAGCATTTT. Residues: CASRGTGSNQPQHF. This chain links TRBV10-3 with TRBJ1-5; TRBD1 agrees at 8 bases. The V gene end was trimmed by 10 bases and the J gene end by 1 base; junction bases not matched to a gene: 6. Germline V gives CDR1 ENHRY, CDR2 SYGVKD. The CDR3 loop spans 14 amino acids.